This is a list of T cell receptor beta chains from one sample in a study of quantifying T cell responses using KT2 cells. One entry per CDR3 protein results from TCRdb running MiXCR on the UMI-ligation and nested PCR reads. Of about 53,000 distinct CDR3 sequences in the sample, 12% were seen once. Material for sequencing was PBMCs spiked with cells of the T cell clone KT2. These TCRs come from a human donor. The CDR3 runs from the conserved cysteine through the conserved F or W. A D gene is named only where the DNA matches it firmly. Not every row has a clone size; where given, it reads once, few, many or a size class.

cdr3_aa cdr3_nt clone_size v_call d_call j_call
CDSSLVGDGGADTQYF TGCGACAGCAGCTTGGTGGGAGACGGGGGGGCAGATACGCAGTATTTT once TRBV5-1 TRBD2 TRBJ2-3
CSARDLGTGRSTEAFF TGCAGTGCTAGAGATTTAGGGACAGGGCGGAGCACTGAAGCTTTCTTT few TRBV20-1 TRBD1 TRBJ1-1
CASGQENTEAFF TGTGCGTCCGGACAGGAGAACACTGAAGCTTTCTTT NA TRBV27 TRBD1 TRBJ1-1
CASSRGSQRIGNTIYF TGTGCCAGCAGTCGCGGCAGTCAACGAATTGGAAACACCATATATTTT NA TRBV6-5 NA TRBJ1-3
CASSLGGLTEAFF TGTGCCAGCAGTTTAGGGGGACTGACTGAAGCTTTCTTT NA TRBV27 NA TRBJ1-1
CASSEVRGRGIGSPLHF TGTGCCAGCAGTGAAGTTCGCGGCAGGGGGATTGGGTCACCCCTCCACTTT NA TRBV2 TRBD1 TRBJ1-6
CASSQDRGLADYEQYF TGTGCCAGCAGCCAAGATCGAGGACTAGCGGACTACGAGCAGTACTTC few TRBV4-2 TRBD2 TRBJ2-7
CSARYPRGGKYEQYF TGCAGTGCTAGGTACCCGCGCGGCGGGAAGTACGAGCAGTACTTC few TRBV20-1 NA TRBJ2-7
CASSFGTGMRNTEAFF TGTGCCAGCAGTTTTGGGACAGGGATGCGAAACACTGAAGCTTTCTTT many TRBV12-3/TRBV12-4 TRBD1 TRBJ1-1
CSAYRTSGGAGTDTQYF TGCAGTGCCTACAGGACTAGCGGGGGGGCCGGGACAGATACGCAGTATTTT NA TRBV20-1 TRBD2 TRBJ2-3
CSAPLEENTGELFF TGCAGTGCCCCCCTAGAAGAGAACACCGGGGAGCTGTTTTTT many TRBV20-1 NA TRBJ2-2
CASHRTGGYEQYF TGCGCCAGCCACAGGACAGGGGGCTACGAGCAGTACTTC few TRBV5-1 TRBD1 TRBJ2-7
CATSRGQQGQQETQYF TGTGCCACCAGCAGAGGTCAACAGGGGCAACAAGAGACCCAGTACTTC NA TRBV15 TRBD1 TRBJ2-5
CASSLDGGGGTDTQYF TGTGCCAGCAGCTTGGACGGCGGGGGAGGCACAGATACGCAGTATTTT NA TRBV5-6 TRBD2 TRBJ2-3
CSARAGLAGVNEQYF TGCAGTGCTAGGGCGGGACTAGCGGGAGTCAACGAGCAGTACTTC few TRBV20-1 TRBD2 TRBJ2-7
CASSHQRLARFEQFF TGCGCCAGCAGCCATCAGAGACTGGCGAGGTTCGAGCAGTTCTTC many TRBV4-1 NA TRBJ2-1
CASSRGGGISYEQYF TGTGCCAGCAGTCGAGGAGGCGGGATCTCCTACGAGCAGTACTTC NA TRBV12-3/TRBV12-4 NA TRBJ2-7
CASSFEGMMNTEAFF TGTGCCAGCAGCTTCGAGGGGATGATGAACACTGAAGCTTTCTTT NA TRBV7-3 NA TRBJ1-1
CASSQDNGASTDTQYF TGTGCCAGCAGCCAAGATAACGGGGCTAGCACAGATACGCAGTATTTT many TRBV4-2 NA TRBJ2-3
CASSVGYGGDEQETQYF TGTGCCAGCAGCGTAGGGTATGGAGGGGACGAACAAGAGACCCAGTACTTC many TRBV9 NA TRBJ2-5
CASSYPERENEQYF TGTGCCAGCTCCTACCCCGAGCGGGAGAACGAGCAGTACTTC NA TRBV18 TRBD2 TRBJ2-7
CASSQAPGLAPRGDTQYF TGTGCCAGCAGCCAAGCCCCGGGACTAGCGCCCCGGGGAGATACGCAGTATTTT NA TRBV14 TRBD2 TRBJ2-3
CASRVRGTGYTF TGTGCCAGCAGGGTGAGGGGGACCGGCTACACCTTC few TRBV2 NA TRBJ1-2
CASRYGQGAGYTF TGTGCCAGCAGATACGGACAGGGGGCAGGCTACACCTTC NA TRBV12-3/TRBV12-4 TRBD1 TRBJ1-2
CASRADRVNNSPLHF TGTGCCAGCAGGGCGGACAGGGTCAATAATTCACCCCTCCACTTT NA TRBV2 TRBD1 TRBJ1-6
CSLEENYGYTF TGCAGTTTAGAAGAAAACTATGGCTACACCTTC NA TRBV20-1 NA TRBJ1-2
CSVGQANTEAFF TGCAGCGTTGGCCAGGCTAACACTGAAGCTTTCTTT many TRBV29-1 NA TRBJ1-1
CASSNRGLANYGYTF TGTGCCAGCAGTAATCGCGGGTTAGCTAACTATGGCTACACCTTC few TRBV6-6 NA TRBJ1-2
CASATGPNSGANVLTF TGCGCCAGCGCGACAGGGCCGAACTCTGGGGCCAACGTCCTGACTTTC few TRBV5-1 TRBD1 TRBJ2-6
CASSQDRTSYTF TGTGCCAGCAGCCAGGACAGGACCAGCTACACCTTC NA TRBV7-9 TRBD1 TRBJ1-2
CASSLASGGANGYTF TGTGCCAGCAGCTTAGCGTCCGGGGGGGCTAACGGCTACACCTTC NA TRBV7-9 NA TRBJ1-2
CASSQGQGAGQPQHF TGTGCCAGCAGCCAAGGACAGGGGGCAGGACAGCCCCAGCATTTT NA TRBV3-1 TRBD1 TRBJ1-5
CASRASVSSYNEQFF TGTGCCAGTAGGGCCTCGGTGAGCTCCTACAATGAGCAGTTCTTC NA TRBV19 NA TRBJ2-1
CASSLGEGTGELFF TGTGCCAGCAGTTTAGGTGAAGGAACCGGGGAGCTGTTTTTT many TRBV12-3/TRBV12-4 NA TRBJ2-2
CASSQGTWAYEQYF TGTGCCAGCAGCCAAGGCACGTGGGCCTACGAGCAGTACTTC few TRBV14 NA TRBJ2-7
CASSQGTGGNYGYTF TGCGCCAGCAGCCAAGGCACAGGAGGGAACTATGGCTACACCTTC NA TRBV4-1 NA TRBJ1-2
CSATQANQGVDSPLHF TGCAGTGCTACCCAGGCGAATCAGGGGGTAGATTCACCCCTCCACTTT many TRBV20-1 TRBD1 TRBJ1-6
CASRGTGANEQYF TGTGCCAGCAGGGGGACAGGGGCTAACGAGCAGTACTTC few TRBV27 TRBD1 TRBJ2-7
CASSVGAGTQYF TGTGCCAGCAGTGTTGGCGCCGGGACCCAGTACTTC few TRBV25-1 NA TRBJ2-5
CASSSGRPDTQYF TGTGCCAGTAGTTCCGGACGGCCAGATACGCAGTATTTT NA TRBV19 NA TRBJ2-3
CASRTLTGGEQFF TGTGCCAGCAGAACCCTAACAGGAGGGGAGCAGTTCTTC many TRBV5-6 NA TRBJ2-1
CASSLARTGRDTEAFF TGCGCCAGCAGCTTGGCCCGGACAGGGAGGGACACTGAAGCTTTCTTT few TRBV5-1 TRBD1 TRBJ1-1
CASSATNRGGRYEQYF TGTGCCAGCAGTGCCACCAACAGGGGTGGTAGGTACGAGCAGTACTTC NA TRBV12-3/TRBV12-4 TRBD1 TRBJ2-7
CASSPVGANEKLFF TGTGCCAGCAGCCCCGTTGGGGCGAATGAAAAACTGTTTTTT NA TRBV6-1 NA TRBJ1-4
CASSKTGRAYGYTF TGTGCCAGCAGTAAAACAGGAAGGGCCTATGGCTACACCTTC many TRBV27 NA TRBJ1-2
CASRYDRQETQYF TGTGCCAGCAGATATGACAGGCAAGAGACCCAGTACTTC NA TRBV2 NA TRBJ2-5
CASSFSGERTQYF TGTGCCAGCAGCTTCTCTGGGGAACGTACGCAGTATTTT few TRBV7-8 NA TRBJ2-3
CASSEFGERLKTQYF TGTGCCAGCAGTGAATTCGGGGAGCGCCTGAAGACCCAGTACTTC many TRBV25-1 NA TRBJ2-5
CASSLRLAPYEQYF TGCGCCAGCAGCTTGCGACTAGCGCCTTACGAGCAGTACTTC NA TRBV5-1 TRBD2 TRBJ2-7
CSVEVFPTGGEETQYF TGCAGCGTTGAAGTATTCCCGACAGGGGGCGAAGAGACCCAGTACTTC NA TRBV29-1 TRBD1 TRBJ2-5
CASSPHSGGYNEQFF TGTGCCAGTAGTCCCCATAGCGGGGGGTACAATGAGCAGTTCTTC NA TRBV19 TRBD2 TRBJ2-1